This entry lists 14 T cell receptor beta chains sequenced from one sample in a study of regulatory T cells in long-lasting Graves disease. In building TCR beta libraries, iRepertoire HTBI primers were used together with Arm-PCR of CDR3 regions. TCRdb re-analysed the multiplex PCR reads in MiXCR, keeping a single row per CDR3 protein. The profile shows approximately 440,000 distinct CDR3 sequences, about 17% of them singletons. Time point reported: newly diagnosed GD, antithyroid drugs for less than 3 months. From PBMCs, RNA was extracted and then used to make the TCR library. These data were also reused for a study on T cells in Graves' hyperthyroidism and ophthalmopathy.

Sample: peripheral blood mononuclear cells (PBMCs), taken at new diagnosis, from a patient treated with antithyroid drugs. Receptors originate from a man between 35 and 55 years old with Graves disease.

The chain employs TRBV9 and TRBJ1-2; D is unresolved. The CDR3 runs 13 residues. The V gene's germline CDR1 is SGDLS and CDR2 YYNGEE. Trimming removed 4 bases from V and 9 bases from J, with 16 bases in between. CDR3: CASSQSVIRSYTF. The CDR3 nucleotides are TGTGCCAGCAGCCAATCTGTGATTAGAAGCTACACCTTC. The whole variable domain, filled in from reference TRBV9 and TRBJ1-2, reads DSGVTQTPKHLITATGQRVTLRCSPRSGDLSVYWYQQSLDQGLQFLIQYYNGEERAKGNILERFSAQQFPDLHSELNLSSLELGDSALYFCASSQSVIRSYTFGSGTRLTVV.

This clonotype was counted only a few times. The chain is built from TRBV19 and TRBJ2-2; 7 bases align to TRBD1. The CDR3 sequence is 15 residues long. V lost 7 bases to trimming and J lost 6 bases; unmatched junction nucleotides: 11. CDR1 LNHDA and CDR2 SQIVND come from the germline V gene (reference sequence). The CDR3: CASTETGTVAGELFF. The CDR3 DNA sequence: TGTGCCAGTACCGAAACCGGGACAGTGGCCGGGGAGCTGTTTTTT.

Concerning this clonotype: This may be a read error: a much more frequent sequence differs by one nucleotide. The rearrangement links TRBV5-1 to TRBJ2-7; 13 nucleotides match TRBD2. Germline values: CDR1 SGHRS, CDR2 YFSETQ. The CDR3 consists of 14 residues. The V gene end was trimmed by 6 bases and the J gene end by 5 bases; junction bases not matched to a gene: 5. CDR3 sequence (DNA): TGCGCCAGCAACCCACTAGCGGGAGGGGACGAGCAGTACTTC. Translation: CASNPLAGGDEQYF.

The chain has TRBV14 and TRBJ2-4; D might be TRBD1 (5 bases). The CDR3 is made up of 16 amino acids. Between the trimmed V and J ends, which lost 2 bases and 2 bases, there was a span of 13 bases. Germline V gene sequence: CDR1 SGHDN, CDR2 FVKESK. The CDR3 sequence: CASSQTVGHPKNIQYF. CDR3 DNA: TGTGCCAGCAGCCAAACTGTAGGACATCCCAAAAACATTCAGTACTTC.

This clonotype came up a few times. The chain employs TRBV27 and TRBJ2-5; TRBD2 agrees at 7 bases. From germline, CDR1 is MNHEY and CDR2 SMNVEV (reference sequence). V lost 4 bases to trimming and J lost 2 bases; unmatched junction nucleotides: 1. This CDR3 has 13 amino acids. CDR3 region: CASSSLAQETQYF. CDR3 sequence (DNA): TGTGCCAGCAGTTCACTAGCGCAAGAGACCCAGTACTTC.

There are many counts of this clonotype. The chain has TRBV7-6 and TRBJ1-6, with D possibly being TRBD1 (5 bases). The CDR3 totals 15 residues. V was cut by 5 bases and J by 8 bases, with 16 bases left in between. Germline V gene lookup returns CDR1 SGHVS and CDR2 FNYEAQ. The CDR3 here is CASSLVGDADSPLHF. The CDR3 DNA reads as TGTGCCAGCAGCCTAGTCGGGGACGCTGATTCACCCCTCCACTTT.

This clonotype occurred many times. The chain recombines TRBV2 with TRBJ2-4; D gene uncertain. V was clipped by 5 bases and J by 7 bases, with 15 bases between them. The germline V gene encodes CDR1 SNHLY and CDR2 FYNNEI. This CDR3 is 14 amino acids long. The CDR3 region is CASSSNPLGNIQYF. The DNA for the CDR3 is TGTGCCAGCAGTTCCAACCCGCTAGGCAACATTCAGTACTTC.

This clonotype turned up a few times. In nucleotides, the CDR3 is TGTGCCTGGTACCCGGACGGTACATTATACAATGAGCAGTTCTTC. This encodes CAWYPDGTLYNEQFF. J is TRBJ2-1 and V is TRBV30; D ambiguous. The CDR3 contains 15 residues. The germline V gene has CDR1 GTSNPN and CDR2 SVGIG (reference sequence). The V and J ends lost 5 bases and 4 bases respectively, with 18 bases between them. The full variable domain, in which reference TRBV30 and TRBJ2-1 provide the parts outside the CDR3, is SQTIHQWPATLVQPVGSPLSLECTVEGTSNPNLYWYRQAAGRGLQLLFYSVGIGQISSEVPQNLSASRPQDRQFILSSKKLLLSDSGFYLCAWYPDGTLYNEQFFGPGTRLTVL.

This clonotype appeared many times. CDR3 protein: CASSLRLSYEQYF. Written as DNA, the CDR3 is TGTGCCAGCAGTTTGAGGCTTTCATACGAGCAGTACTTC. The chain links TRBV28 to TRBJ2-7; D is unclear. This CDR3 spans 13 amino acids. Trimming cost V 3 bases and J 4 bases, with 10 bases left between them. From germline, CDR1 is MDHEN and CDR2 SYDVKM.

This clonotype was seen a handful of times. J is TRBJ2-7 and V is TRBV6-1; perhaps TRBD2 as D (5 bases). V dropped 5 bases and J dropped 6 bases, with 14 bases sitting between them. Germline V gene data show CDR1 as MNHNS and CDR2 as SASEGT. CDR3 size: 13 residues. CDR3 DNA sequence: TGTGCCAGCAGTAAGCGGATTTTTTCCGAGCAGTACTTC. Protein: CASSKRIFSEQYF.

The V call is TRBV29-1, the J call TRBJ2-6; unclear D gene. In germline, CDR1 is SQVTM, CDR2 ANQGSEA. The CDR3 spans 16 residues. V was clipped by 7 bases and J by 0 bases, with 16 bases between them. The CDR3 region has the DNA TGCAGCGCCAAAAGCATCGCCCCCTCTGGGGCCAACGTCCTGACTTTC. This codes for CSAKSIAPSGANVLTF.

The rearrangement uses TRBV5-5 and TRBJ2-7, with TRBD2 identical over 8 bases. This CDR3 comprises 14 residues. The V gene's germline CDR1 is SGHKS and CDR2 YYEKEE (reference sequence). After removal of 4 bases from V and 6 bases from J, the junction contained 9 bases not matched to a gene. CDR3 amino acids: CASSPSGTSGEQYF. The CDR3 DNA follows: TGTGCCAGCAGCCCGAGCGGGACTAGTGGCGAGCAGTACTTC.

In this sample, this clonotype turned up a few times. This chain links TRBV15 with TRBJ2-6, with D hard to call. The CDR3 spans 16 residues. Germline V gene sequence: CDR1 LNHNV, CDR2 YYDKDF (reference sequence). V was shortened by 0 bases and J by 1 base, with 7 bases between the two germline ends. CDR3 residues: CATSRDPLSGANVLTF. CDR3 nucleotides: TGTGCCACCAGCAGAGATCCGTTGTCTGGGGCCAACGTCCTGACTTTC.

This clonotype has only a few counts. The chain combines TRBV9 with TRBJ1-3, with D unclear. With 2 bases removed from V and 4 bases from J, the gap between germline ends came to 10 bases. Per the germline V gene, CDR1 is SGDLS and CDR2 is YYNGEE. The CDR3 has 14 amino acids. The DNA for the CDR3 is TGTGCCAGCAGCGTTCGGACGGGAGGAAACACCATATATTTT. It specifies CASSVRTGGNTIYF.